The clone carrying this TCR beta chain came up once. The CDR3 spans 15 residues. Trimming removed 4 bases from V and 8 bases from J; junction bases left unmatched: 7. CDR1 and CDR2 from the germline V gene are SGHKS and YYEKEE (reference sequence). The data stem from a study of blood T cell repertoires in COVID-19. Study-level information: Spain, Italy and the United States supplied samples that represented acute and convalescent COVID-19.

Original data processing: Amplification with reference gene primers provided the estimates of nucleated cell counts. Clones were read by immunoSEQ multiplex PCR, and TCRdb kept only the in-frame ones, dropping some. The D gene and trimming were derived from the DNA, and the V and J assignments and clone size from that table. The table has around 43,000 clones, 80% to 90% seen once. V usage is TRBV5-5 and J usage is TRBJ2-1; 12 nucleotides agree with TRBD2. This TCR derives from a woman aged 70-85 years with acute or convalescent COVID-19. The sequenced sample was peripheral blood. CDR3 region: CASSPLAGGPDEQFF. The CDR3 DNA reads TGTGCCAGCAGCCCTCTAGCGGGAGGGCCTGATGAGCAGTTCTTC.